These 28 T cell receptor beta chains share one sample of origin, sequenced in a study of cytomegalovirus exposure and HLA in healthy donors. Vbeta (60) and Jbeta (13) primers were used in the PCR. Using immunoSEQ multiplex PCR, the repertoire was profiled, and TCRdb retains in-frame clones only, with some absent. The repertoire includes 120,000 to 150,000 clones, about 78% of them detected once, and under 4.5% sits in the top ten. Sequenced input: PBMCs. Receptors originate from a man aged 18 to 29 in good health and CMV-seronegative.

The chain links TRBV27 to TRBJ1-1; no clear D gene. Germline values: CDR1 MNHEY, CDR2 SMNVEV (reference sequence). There are 15 residues in the CDR3. V dropped 4 bases and J dropped 5 bases, with 17 bases sitting between them. The CDR3, as DNA: TGTGCCAGCAGTTCCAGCTTCAGCGGACGGACTGAAGCTTTCTTT. This sequence encodes CASSSSFSGRTEAFF.

This chain joins TRBV25-1 and TRBJ2-5, with 7 bases lining up with TRBD2. V dropped 3 bases and J dropped 3; count of bases not matched to a gene: 7. CDR1 is MGHDK and CDR2 is SYGVNS in the germline V gene. This CDR3 contains 15 residues. CDR3 sequence: CASSDARLAEETQYF. CDR3 bases: TGTGCCAGCAGTGACGCGCGACTAGCTGAAGAGACCCAGTACTTC.

Concerning this clone itself: Other DNA sequences from this sample encode an identical CDR3 as well. The chain joins TRBV7-9 to TRBJ2-1, with a weak D call TRBD2 (6 bases). Germline V gives CDR1 SEHNR, CDR2 FQNEAQ (reference sequence). This CDR3 is 14 amino acids long. V was trimmed by 5 bases and J by 0 bases, leaving 8 bases between them. The CDR3 coding sequence is TGTGCCAGCAGCCTCGGGAGCTCCTACAATGAGCAGTTCTTC. Protein product: CASSLGSSYNEQFF.

This clone has only one observation. The gene calls are TRBV6-5 and TRBJ2-7, with 8 bases fitting TRBD1. CDR3 size: 13 residues. Losses at the gene ends were 2 bases for V and 6 bases for J; bases not matched to a gene: 3. Germline loops: CDR1 MNHEY, CDR2 SVGAGI. CDR3 loop: CASSYPTGGEQYF. The CDR3 coding sequence is TGTGCCAGCAGTTACCCAACAGGGGGCGAGCAGTACTTC.

The V and J genes are TRBV10-3 and TRBJ2-7; TRBD2 matches 7 bases. From germline, CDR1 is ENHRY and CDR2 SYGVKD. V shed 4 bases and J 6 bases; nucleotides not matched to a gene: 12. The CDR3 contains 15 residues. CDR3 protein: CAISAPGTNSLEQYF. DNA for the CDR3: TGTGCCATCAGTGCTCCCGGGACTAACTCTCTCGAGCAGTACTTC.

The rearrangement links TRBV11-3 to TRBJ1-1; D remains unclear. The CDR3 extends over 13 amino acids. Deletions cut 6 bases from V and 4 bases from J, with 12 bases between. Germline CDR1 reads SGHNT; CDR2 reads YENEEA. The CDR3: CASRRLTGTEAFF. The DNA for the CDR3 is TGTGCCAGCAGAAGGTTAACGGGCACTGAAGCTTTCTTT.

The chain couples TRBV25-1 to TRBJ2-7; tentatively, D is TRBD1 (7 bases). CDR3 length equals 16 residues. Trimming cost V 1 base and J 2 bases, with 15 bases left between them. Germline CDR1 is MGHDK and CDR2 is SYGVNS. In DNA, the CDR3 is TGTGCCAGCAGTGAATTGGGCGGGACAGACCCCTACGAGCAGTACTTC. It is translated as CASSELGGTDPYEQYF.

V and J are TRBV28 and TRBJ2-7; D is possibly TRBD2 (5 bases). In germline, CDR1 is MDHEN, CDR2 SYDVKM. This CDR3 comprises 13 residues. Trimming removed 6 bases at V and 5 bases at J, with 14 bases between. CDR3 sequence (DNA): TGTGCCAGCAGCCCGACGGGGTATAACGAGCAGTACTTC. Translating it yields CASSPTGYNEQYF.

With respect to this clone: Other DNA sequences from this sample encode an identical CDR3 as well. The J gene is TRBJ1-5, the V gene TRBV6-1, with 8 bases that match TRBD1. Trimming removed 1 base from V and 6 bases from J; junction bases left unmatched: 2. Germline V gene lookup returns CDR1 MNHNS and CDR2 SASEGT. There are 14 residues in the CDR3. CDR3 region: CASSEGQGSQPQHF. The CDR3 DNA reads as TGTGCCAGCAGTGAAGGACAGGGGAGTCAGCCCCAGCATTTT.

J is TRBJ2-3 and V is TRBV6-6; TRBD1 might be the D (5 bases). Germline CDR1 MNHNY, CDR2 SVGAGI (reference sequence). V dropped 3 bases and J dropped 0 bases, with 13 bases sitting between them. This CDR3 has 16 amino acids. For the CDR3, the DNA is TGTGCCAGCAGTTATTCACAGGAATCTAGCACAGATACGCAGTATTTT. Translated: CASSYSQESSTDTQYF.

To note about this clone: A read error may account for a junction end that differs from germline. The chain recombines TRBV6-1 with TRBJ2-5; 10 bases fit TRBD1. The J call is doubtful: the DNA matches TRBJ2-7 better. Per the germline V gene, CDR1 is MNHNS and CDR2 is SASEGT. This CDR3 contains 15 residues. This CDR3 reads CASSEAGTGAYEQYF. The CDR3 nucleotides read TGTGCCAGCAGCGAAGCCGGGACAGGGGCGTACGAGCAGTACTTC.

The rearrangement uses TRBV7-2 and TRBJ2-1; TRBD1 matches at 8 bases. Trimming at V came to 1 base and at J to 8 bases, leaving 7 bases not matched to a gene. The CDR3 sequence is 15 residues long. Germline lookup yields CDR1 SGHTA and CDR2 FQGNSA. The CDR3, as DNA: TGTGCCAGCAGCTTAGGGACAGGGTTATCCCATGAGCAGTTCTTC. Translation gives CASSLGTGLSHEQFF.

The chain uses TRBV5-1 and TRBJ2-5; perhaps TRBD1 as D (5 bases). The DNA matches TRBJ2-7 better at its end, which makes the J call doubtful. This CDR3 has 14 amino acids. The germline gives CDR1 SGHRS, CDR2 YFSETQ. The DNA for the CDR3 is TGCGCCAGCAGCTTGGTCAGGGCTGGGCACGAGCAGTACTTC. Amino acids: CASSLVRAGHEQYF.

The DNA for the CDR3 is TGTGCCAGCACTCCGGGGGGGTTGACCGGGGAGCTGTTTTTT. Translated: CASTPGGLTGELFF. The chain combines TRBV11-3 with TRBJ2-2; TRBD2 agrees at 8 bases. CDR3 size: 14 residues. V lost 7 bases, J lost 5 bases, and 6 bases stayed unmatched. The germline CDR1 and CDR2 sequences are SGHNT and YENEEA.

The V gene is TRBV25-1, the J gene TRBJ2-2, with 11 bases lining up with TRBD1. The CDR3 totals 18 residues. V lost 3 bases and J lost 4; bases outside the gene matches: 10. Per the germline V gene, CDR1 is MGHDK and CDR2 is SYGVNS. As DNA, the CDR3 is TGTGCCAGCAGTGATACGACCGGGACAGGGGGTATCACCGGGGAGCTGTTTTTT. This codes for CASSDTTGTGGITGELFF.

CDR3 in amino acids: CASSVGAPGSNEQFF. The CDR3 DNA follows: TGTGCCAGCAGCGTAGGGGCTCCCGGGAGCAATGAGCAGTTCTTC. The chain combines TRBV9 with TRBJ2-1; D is possibly TRBD2 (6 bases). The germline CDR1 and CDR2 sequences are SGDLS and YYNGEE. Trimming stripped 0 bases from V and 6 bases from J, with 13 bases between. There are 15 residues in the CDR3.

This clone appeared a single time. The chain is built from TRBV27 and TRBJ1-2, with D unclear. From germline, CDR1 is MNHEY and CDR2 SMNVEV (reference sequence). V was clipped by 2 bases and J by 2 bases, with 6 bases between them. The CDR3 has 13 amino acids. CDR3 in DNA: TGTGCCAGCAGTTTAGGCGGGAACTATGGCTACACCTTC. As protein: CASSLGGNYGYTF.

The chain couples TRBV5-1 to TRBJ2-7, with 9 bases matching TRBD1. Germline V gene data show CDR1 as SGHRS and CDR2 as YFSETQ. Trimming at V came to 7 bases and at J to 5 bases, leaving 7 bases not matched to a gene. The length of the CDR3 is 13 residues. DNA of the CDR3: TGCGCCAGCCGGACAGGGGAGGAGAACGAGCAGTACTTC. Translation: CASRTGEENEQYF.

The V call is TRBV7-6, the J call TRBJ2-1; D unclear. Trimming stripped 2 bases from V and 0 bases from J, with 5 bases between. The CDR3 loop spans 14 amino acids. Per germline, CDR1 SGHVS and CDR2 FNYEAQ. The CDR3 sequence is CASSLSSSYNEQFF. The CDR3 coding sequence is TGTGCCAGCAGCTTATCGAGCTCCTACAATGAGCAGTTCTTC. Based on the CDR3 plus reference TRBV7-6 and TRBJ2-1, the full variable domain is GAGVSQSPRYKVTKRGQDVALRCDPISGHVSLYWYRQALGQGPEFLTYFNYEAQQDKSGLPNDRFSAERPEGSISTLTIQRTEQRDSAMYRCASSLSSSYNEQFFGPGTRLTVL.

This clone was detected a few times. DNA of the CDR3: TGTGCCAGCAGCTTAGAGCCTAACTCGGAGGGCATTCAGTACTTC. Translation: CASSLEPNSEGIQYF. The chain links TRBV7-2 to TRBJ2-4; TRBD2 is a possible D gene (6 bases). The CDR3 has 15 amino acids. Trimming removed 1 base at V and 9 bases at J, with 16 bases between. Per the germline V gene, CDR1 is SGHTA and CDR2 is FQGNSA.

The chain uses TRBV7-9 and TRBJ1-1; TRBD1 matches at 8 bases. The CDR3 runs to 15 residues. V was clipped by 1 base and J by 9 bases; unmatched bases: 10. CDR1 SEHNR and CDR2 FQNEAQ come from the germline V gene (reference sequence). The CDR3: CASSLEVGQGAKAFF. The CDR3 DNA is TGTGCCAGCAGCTTAGAGGTCGGACAGGGAGCTAAAGCTTTCTTT.

The chain is built from TRBV30 and TRBJ1-5; weak D call: TRBD1 (5 bases). Germline CDR1 is GTSNPN and CDR2 is SVGIG (reference sequence). The length of the CDR3 is 13 residues. Trimming removed 2 bases at V and 3 bases at J, with 8 bases between. CDR3 nucleotide sequence: TGTGCCTGGAGTTCAGGGCTCAATCAGCCCCAGCATTTT. Protein: CAWSSGLNQPQHF.

The rearrangement uses TRBV7-6 and TRBJ2-7, with 12 bases aligning to TRBD2. CDR3 length: 15 residues. Trimming took 5 bases from V and 0 from J; bases not matched to a gene: 2. Germline V gene lookup returns CDR1 SGHVS and CDR2 FNYEAQ. Here the CDR3 reads CASSTLAGGSYEQYF. DNA of the CDR3: TGTGCCAGCAGCACACTAGCGGGAGGCTCCTACGAGCAGTACTTC.

Written as DNA, the CDR3 is TGTGCCAGCAGCTTAACTACGGTCAACACTGAAGCTTTCTTT. Residues: CASSLTTVNTEAFF. The chain has TRBV11-3 and TRBJ1-1, with no clear D. Looked up from germline, CDR1 is SGHNT and CDR2 is YENEEA. The CDR3 runs 14 residues. V lost 2 bases, J lost 2 bases, and 9 bases lay in between.

As to this clone: Other nucleotide sequences from this sample produce the same CDR3. The chain combines TRBV27 with TRBJ2-6; TRBD1 matches at 8 bases. This CDR3 is built from 18 residues. V gave up 1 base and J gave up 2 bases; unmatched junction bases: 7. Germline values: CDR1 MNHEY, CDR2 SMNVEV (reference sequence). The CDR3 spells CASSLLGQGAPGANVLTF. The DNA for the CDR3 is TGTGCCAGCAGTTTATTGGGGCAGGGGGCTCCTGGGGCCAACGTCCTGACTTTC.

The CDR3 region is CASSETGRGLGYTF. CDR3 bases: TGTGCCAGCAGTGAGACCGGAAGGGGGCTTGGCTACACCTTC. V is TRBV2 and J is TRBJ1-2; 7 bases map to TRBD1. With V trimmed by 3 bases and J by 7 bases, 8 bases remained unmatched. CDR1 is SNHLY and CDR2 is FYNNEI in the germline V gene. The CDR3 has 14 residues.

J is TRBJ1-2 and V is TRBV5-1, with 10 bases that match TRBD1. The CDR3 contains 15 residues. In germline, CDR1 is SGHRS, CDR2 YFSETQ. The junction had 3 bases not matched to a gene; V was cut back by 4 bases and J by 0 bases. The CDR3 sequence: CASSVGQGTNYGYTF. CDR3 nucleotide sequence: TGCGCCAGCAGCGTGGGACAGGGGACTAACTATGGCTACACCTTC.

The chain carries TRBV11-3 and TRBJ2-3; D is undetermined. Germline V gene lookup returns CDR1 SGHNT and CDR2 YENEEA. The CDR3 loop spans 13 amino acids. V was cut by 3 bases and J by 6 bases, with 10 bases left in between. Written as DNA, the CDR3 is TGTGCCAGCAGCTTTCAAGCATCGGATACGCAGTATTTT. Its protein product is CASSFQASDTQYF.